This T cell receptor beta chain was sequenced during a study of cytomegalovirus exposure and HLA in healthy donors. Whole-study findings and limits: TCR association rates varied by HLA locus in a later analysis, with DRB1 highest and HLA-C lowest.

The PCR had 60 Vbeta and 13 Jbeta primers. Assay used: immunoSEQ multiplex PCR; TCRdb lists only in-frame clones, some missing. In the table there are 65,000 to 75,000 clones, 55% to 80% of which are singletons. Concerning this clone itself: The antigen is undetermined.

The TCR was taken from a woman under 40 in good health and CMV-seronegative. Sequenced input: PBMCs.

The CDR3 loop reads CASSSNTDTQYF. For the CDR3, the DNA is TGTGCCAGCAGCTCTAACACAGATACGCAGTATTTT. The chain recombines TRBV13 with TRBJ2-3; D not resolved. The CDR3 loop spans 12 amino acids. Germline V gene sequence: CDR1 PRHDT, CDR2 FYEKMQ (reference sequence). Between the trimmed V and J ends, which lost 4 bases and 2 bases, there was a span of 4 bases.